A single sample is the source of the 9 T cell receptor beta chains below, sequenced in a study of naive and memory T cell subsets. Two oligonucleotides, mixed equimolar, formed the beta constant-region primer covering TRBC1 and TRBC2. Ligated cDNA was amplified by four rounds of PCR with nested alpha and beta constant-region primers and SP2. In TCRdb, the UMI-ligation and nested PCR reads were re-called with MiXCR into one record per CDR3 protein. The sample records just over 80,000 distinct CDR3 sequences, roughly 9.3% being singletons. Sequenced: naive CD8+ T cells from blood. These TCRs come from a human donor in good health.

This clonotype was seen only a few times. The rearrangement uses TRBV10-3 and TRBJ2-3, with 10 nucleotides matching TRBD2. The CDR3 length is 16 residues. Germline values: CDR1 ENHRY, CDR2 SYGVKD. J gave up 5 bases and V 2 bases, and 7 bases lay outside the gene matches. This chain's CDR3 is CAISEPLAGARDTQYF. CDR3 sequence (DNA): TGTGCCATCAGTGAGCCCCTAGCGGGAGCAAGAGATACGCAGTATTTT.

This clonotype was seen a handful of times. V gene TRBV6-2 or TRBV6-3 combines with J gene TRBJ2-6; possibly TRBD1 for D (6 bases). Germline assignment: CDR1 MNHEY and CDR2 SVGEGT. This CDR3 spans 17 amino acids. V dropped 6 bases and J dropped 0 bases, with 15 bases sitting between them. The CDR3 protein is CASRFRDTSSGANVLTF. The DNA for the CDR3 is TGTGCCAGCAGATTCCGGGACACGAGCTCTGGGGCCAACGTCCTGACTTTC.

This clonotype was recorded many times. This chain links TRBV6-5 with TRBJ2-3; possible D gene TRBD2, 6 bases. Germline loops: CDR1 MNHEY, CDR2 SVGAGI. Between the trimmed V and J ends, which lost 5 bases and 5 bases, there was a span of 20 bases. CDR3 length: 16 residues. CDR3 sequence reads: CASSDELASFGDTQYF. CDR3 in DNA: TGTGCCAGCAGTGACGAACTAGCATCGTTCGGAGATACGCAGTATTTT.

This clonotype was counted at least ten times. The rearrangement uses TRBV28 and TRBJ2-3, with 15 bases matching TRBD2. This CDR3 region has 15 residues. V was clipped by 6 bases and J by 7 bases; unmatched bases: 5. Germline CDR1 is MDHEN and CDR2 is SYDVKM. CDR3 sequence (DNA): TGTGCCAGCAGCTTGGGGACTAGCGGGAGGAATACGCAGTATTTT. Encoded protein: CASSLGTSGRNTQYF. Drawing the rest from reference TRBV28 and TRBJ2-3, the complete variable domain is DVKVTQSSRYLVKRTGEKVFLECVQDMDHENMFWYRQDPGLGLRLIYFSYDVKMKEKGDIPEGYSVSREKKERFSLILESASTNQTSMYLCASSLGTSGRNTQYFGPGTRLTVL.

This clonotype was seen ten or more times. The chain is built from TRBV6-4 and TRBJ2-5, with 14 positions matching TRBD2. Germline V gene data show CDR1 as MRHNA and CDR2 as SNTAGT. V was clipped by 1 base and J by 9 bases; unmatched bases: 10. CDR3 length: 17 amino acids. The CDR3 region has the DNA TGTGCCAGCAGTGACTGCCTGGGACTAGCGGGAGCAGGGCCCCAGTACTTC. This sequence encodes CASSDCLGLAGAGPQYF.

This clonotype was found a few times. The V gene is TRBV28, the J gene TRBJ2-7; the match to TRBD1 covers 11 bases. V was pared by 6 bases and J by 2 bases, with 3 bases of the junction left unmatched. Germline V gene data show CDR1 as MDHEN and CDR2 as SYDVKM. The CDR3 runs 14 residues. The CDR3 bases are TGTGCCAGCAGATGGACAGGGGGCCCCTACGAGCAGTACTTC. Protein sequence: CASRWTGGPYEQYF.

The gene calls are TRBV6-6 and TRBJ2-1, with a possible D match to TRBD1 (5 bases). Trimming pared 10 bases from V and 6 bases from J, leaving 19 bases between. Germline CDR1 reads MNHNY; CDR2 reads SVGAGI (reference sequence). This CDR3 has 14 residues. The CDR3 is CATTLSAGRNEQFF. In DNA, the CDR3 is TGTGCCACCACTTTATCGGCAGGGCGCAATGAGCAGTTCTTC.

The V gene is TRBV2, the J gene TRBJ2-7; 7 bases line up with TRBD1. J was trimmed by 4 bases and V by 3 bases; bases with no gene match: 21. CDR1 SNHLY and CDR2 FYNNEI come from the germline V gene. The CDR3 is made up of 19 amino acids. The CDR3 spells CASSEFDTDRAQKGYEQYF. As DNA, the CDR3 is TGTGCCAGCAGTGAGTTCGACACCGACAGGGCTCAGAAGGGGTACGAGCAGTACTTC. Drawing the rest from reference TRBV2 and TRBJ2-7, the complete variable domain is EPEVTQTPSHQVTQMGQEVILRCVPISNHLYFYWYRQILGQKVEFLVSFYNNEISEKSEIFDDQFSVERPDGSNFTLKIRSTKLEDSAMYFCASSEFDTDRAQKGYEQYFGPGTRLTVT.

This clonotype was seen ten or more times. The chain employs TRBV6-5 and TRBJ1-2; TRBD1 is a possible D gene (6 bases). V was shortened by 6 bases and J by 1 base, with 18 bases between the two germline ends. CDR1 is MNHEY and CDR2 is SVGAGI in the germline V gene. This CDR3 comprises 16 residues. CDR3 protein: CASSLQQTGYNYGYTF. CDR3 coding DNA: TGTGCCAGCAGCCTACAACAGACAGGATATAACTATGGCTACACCTTC.